The source of this T cell receptor beta chain is a study of blood T cells in healthy people across ages. About the research overall: About one barcoded beta molecule was captured per two T cells (by template switching). Overall study results and limits: Strong correlation linked observed beta diversity and percent naive T cells. In long-lived donors, naive CD4+ cell counts and diversity exceeded those of aged donors.

This clonotype was picked up one time. Its antigen is still unknown. The use of a sample-barcoded 5' primer and a J-beta primer mix characterized a second PCR of 7 to 11 cycles. TCRdb re-called the 5' RACE reads through MiXCR, storing one row per CDR3 protein. The sample lists hundreds of thousands of distinct CDR3 sequences; about 42% were seen once. The length of the CDR3 is 15 residues. Germline V gives CDR1 MNHNY, CDR2 SVGAGI (reference sequence). Trimming cost V 5 bases and J 2 bases; bases outside gene matches: 5. The chain uses TRBV6-6 and TRBJ2-1; 8 nucleotides line up with TRBD1. Sequencing input: blood. The sequence was obtained from a man aged 60-69 years in good health. The CDR3 coding sequence is TGTGCCAGCAGTCCCACGGGACAGGCCTACAATGAGCAGTTCTTC. Translation: CASSPTGQAYNEQFF.